This passage covers 16 T cell receptor beta chains from one sample sequenced in a study of T cell changes during pregnancy in multiple sclerosis (dated by TCRdb to between 2018 and 2020). The library was obtained by the immunoSEQ multiplex PCR assay. Entries here come from immuneACCESS through TCRdb and include only in-frame sequences with V and J called. Some clones fail to appear in such tables; in the studies checked, an unresolved V gene covers under half of the shortfall, and the cause of the remainder is unknown. The sample table holds tens of thousands of clones, of which approximately 92% were seen once. 0.4% to 0.45% of the sample comes from the top ten. The source was CD4+ T cells from peripheral blood mononuclear cells, collected in the third trimester of pregnancy. The receptors were gathered from a female donor in good health, enrolled as a control in a pregnancy study.

V is TRBV6-5 and J is TRBJ2-6; 7 nucleotides match TRBD1. Germline V lookup: CDR1 MNHEY, CDR2 SVGAGI. V lost 6 bases and J lost 2; bases outside the gene matches: 4. The CDR3 totals 15 residues. CDR3 nucleotides: TGTGCCAGCAGGCTTGACAGGGCTGGGGCCAACGTCCTGACTTTC. This codes for CASRLDRAGANVLTF.

The J gene is TRBJ1-1, the V gene TRBV7-3; 8 bases match TRBD1. The CDR3 is 17 amino acids. Germline V gene sequence: CDR1 SGHTA, CDR2 FQGTGA. The J segment lost 1 base and the V segment lost 0 bases, leaving 7 bases of the junction unmatched. The CDR3 sequence is CASSLTRLGQANTEAFF. CDR3 nucleotide sequence: TGTGCCAGCAGCTTAACTAGACTGGGACAGGCGAACACTGAAGCTTTCTTT.

The chain has TRBV19 and TRBJ1-3, with D possibly TRBD1 on 6 matching bases. The CDR3 runs 15 residues. V dropped 4 bases and J dropped 0 bases, with 10 bases sitting between them. CDR1 is LNHDA, CDR2 SQIVND, per germline (reference sequence). Here the CDR3 reads CASSKGVDSGNTIYF. The CDR3, as DNA: TGTGCCAGTAGTAAGGGGGTTGACTCTGGAAACACCATATATTTT. The whole variable domain, remainder taken from reference TRBV19 and TRBJ1-3, is DGGITQSPKYLFRKEGQNVTLSCEQNLNHDAMYWYRQDPGQGLRLIYYSQIVNDFQKGDIAEGYSVSREKKESFPLTVTSAQKNPTAFYLCASSKGVDSGNTIYFGEGSWLTVV.

The chain carries TRBV19 and TRBJ2-1; a possible D gene is TRBD2 (7 bases). CDR3 length equals 15 residues. V shed 3 bases and J shed 4 bases, with 13 bases lying between them. Germline-derived CDR1 and CDR2 are LNHDA and SQIVND (reference sequence). The CDR3, as DNA: TGTGCCAGTAGTATTAAAAGGGGGGGATACAATGAGCAGTTCTTC. This codes for CASSIKRGGYNEQFF.

The rearrangement links TRBV4-3 to TRBJ1-4, with D unresolved. The CDR3 sequence is 15 residues long. Germline CDR1 LGHNA, CDR2 YSLEER. The V gene lost 4 bases and the J gene lost 7 bases, with 16 bases spanning the gap. CDR3 sequence: CASSPRGEAGEKLFF. CDR3 bases: TGCGCCAGCAGCCCACGAGGCGAGGCGGGTGAAAAACTGTTTTTT.

V and J are TRBV18 and TRBJ1-1; D is uncertain. Germline V gives CDR1 KGHSH, CDR2 LQKENI. Between the trimmed V and J ends, which lost 3 bases and 1 base, there was a span of 12 bases. The CDR3 extends over 15 amino acids. This chain's CDR3 is CASSPSPQTNTEAFF. CDR3 coding DNA: TGTGCCAGCTCACCCTCACCACAGACGAACACTGAAGCTTTCTTT.

Only one count was recorded for this clone. The genes are TRBV5-8 and TRBJ2-3; 9 positions agree with TRBD1. CDR1 is SGHTS and CDR2 is YDEGEE in the germline V gene. The trim removed 0 bases at V and 4 bases at J, leaving 0 bases unmatched. The CDR3 totals 14 residues. CDR3 in amino acids: CASSLGQGADTQYF. The CDR3 nucleotides are TGTGCCAGCAGCTTGGGACAGGGGGCAGATACGCAGTATTTT.

The rearrangement links TRBV7-9 to TRBJ1-4; no clear D. The CDR3 consists of 11 residues. From germline, CDR1 is SEHNR and CDR2 FQNEAQ (reference sequence). The V and J ends lost 10 bases and 2 bases respectively, with 5 bases between them. DNA for the CDR3: TGTGCCATTCAGACTAATGAAAAACTGTTTTTT. Amino acid sequence: CAIQTNEKLFF.

This chain uses TRBV7-8 with TRBJ2-1; 11 bases align to TRBD2. The V and J ends lost 7 bases and 6 bases, in that order; junction bases with no gene match: 11. Germline CDR1 is SGHVS and CDR2 is FQNEAQ. This CDR3 has 16 amino acids. CDR3 nucleotide sequence: TGTGCCAGCAACCCCAGATTTAGCGGGGGGGGCAATGAGCAGTTCTTC. Translation gives CASNPRFSGGGNEQFF.

The rearrangement joins TRBV2 to TRBJ2-7; 8 bases align to TRBD2. This CDR3 is built from 17 residues. Per the germline V gene, CDR1 is SNHLY and CDR2 is FYNNEI. With V trimmed by 0 bases and J by 3 bases, 10 bases remained unmatched. CDR3 nucleotide sequence: TGTGCCAGCAGTGAAGCGCTTAGCGGGACCTTTCTCTACGAGCAGTACTTC. Its protein product is CASSEALSGTFLYEQYF.

This rearrangement joins TRBV6-5 to TRBJ2-7; the D gene is possibly TRBD2 (6 bases). In germline, CDR1 is MNHEY, CDR2 SVGAGI. The V and J ends lost 1 base and 0 bases respectively, with 7 bases between them. This CDR3 comprises 14 residues. CDR3: CASSYYGGSYEQYF. CDR3 sequence (DNA): TGTGCCAGCAGTTACTACGGGGGCTCCTACGAGCAGTACTTC.

The gene calls are TRBV7-9 and TRBJ2-1; D possibly corresponds to TRBD1 (6 bases). The germline V and J ends were trimmed by 2 bases and 9 bases, with 17 bases remaining between them. CDR1 SEHNR and CDR2 FQNEAQ come from the germline V gene (reference sequence). The CDR3 is made up of 15 amino acids. The CDR3 DNA reads as TGTGCCAGCAGCTTAAGAGGGGGTCTAGTGGGTGAGCAGTTCTTC. Protein: CASSLRGGLVGEQFF.

The chain is built from TRBV30 and TRBJ1-1; 8 nucleotides line up with TRBD1. Germline V gives CDR1 GTSNPN, CDR2 SVGIG (reference sequence). V gave up 5 bases and J gave up 11 bases; unmatched junction bases: 7. CDR3 size: 11 residues. The CDR3 region has the DNA TGTGCCTGGGGACAGGGTTTTTTTGCTTTCTTT. Amino acid sequence: CAWGQGFFAFF.

This rearrangement joins TRBV4-3 to TRBJ1-5; D is ambiguous. This CDR3 spans 13 amino acids. The V gene lost 0 bases and the J gene lost 3 bases, with 3 bases spanning the gap. Looked up from germline, CDR1 is LGHNA and CDR2 is YSLEER. CDR3 region: CASSQDLNQPQHF. The DNA of the CDR3 is TGCGCCAGCAGCCAAGACCTCAATCAGCCCCAGCATTTT.

V usage is TRBV7-2 and J usage is TRBJ1-2, with a possible D match to TRBD1 (5 bases). The V gene lost 5 bases and the J gene lost 3 bases, with 7 bases spanning the gap. There are 12 residues in the CDR3. Looked up from germline, CDR1 is SGHTA and CDR2 is FQGNSA. DNA for the CDR3: TGTGCCAGCAGCCCACAGGACTATGGCTACACCTTC. It specifies CASSPQDYGYTF.

The rearrangement joins TRBV28 to TRBJ1-2, with 10 bases identical to TRBD1. The CDR3 has 14 residues. Trimming removed 5 bases from V and 5 bases from J; junction bases left unmatched: 5. Germline values: CDR1 MDHEN, CDR2 SYDVKM. The chain's CDR3 is CASSGTGVGYGYTF. CDR3 DNA sequence: TGTGCCAGCAGTGGGACAGGGGTCGGTTATGGCTACACCTTC.